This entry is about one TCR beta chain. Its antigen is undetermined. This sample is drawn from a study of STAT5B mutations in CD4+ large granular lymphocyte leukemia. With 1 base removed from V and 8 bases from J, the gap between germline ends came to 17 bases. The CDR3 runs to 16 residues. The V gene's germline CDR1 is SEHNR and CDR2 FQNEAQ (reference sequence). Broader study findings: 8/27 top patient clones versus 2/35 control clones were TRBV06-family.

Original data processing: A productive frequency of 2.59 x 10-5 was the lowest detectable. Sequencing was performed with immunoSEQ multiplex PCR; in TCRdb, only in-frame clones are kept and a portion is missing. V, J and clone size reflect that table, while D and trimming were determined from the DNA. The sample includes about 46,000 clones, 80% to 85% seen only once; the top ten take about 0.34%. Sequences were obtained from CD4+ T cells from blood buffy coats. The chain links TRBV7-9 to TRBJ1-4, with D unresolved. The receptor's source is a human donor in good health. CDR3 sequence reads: CASSLGYSALGEKLFF. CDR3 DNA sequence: TGTGCCAGCAGCTTAGGGTACAGCGCCTTAGGAGAAAAACTGTTTTTT.